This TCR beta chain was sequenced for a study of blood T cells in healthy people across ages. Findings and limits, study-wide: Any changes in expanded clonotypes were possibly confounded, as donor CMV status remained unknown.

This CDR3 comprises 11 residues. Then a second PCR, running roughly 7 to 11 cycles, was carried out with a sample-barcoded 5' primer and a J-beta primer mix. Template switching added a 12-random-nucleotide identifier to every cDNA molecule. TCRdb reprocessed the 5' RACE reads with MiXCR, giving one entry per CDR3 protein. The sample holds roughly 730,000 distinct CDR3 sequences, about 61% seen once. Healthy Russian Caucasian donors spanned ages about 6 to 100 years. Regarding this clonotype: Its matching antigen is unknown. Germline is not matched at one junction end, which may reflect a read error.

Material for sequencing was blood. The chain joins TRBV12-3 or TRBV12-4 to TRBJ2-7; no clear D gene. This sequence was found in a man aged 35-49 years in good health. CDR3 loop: CASSLVSEQYF. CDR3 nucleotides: TGTGCCAGCAGCTTAGTTAGCGAGCAGTACTTC.